This passage covers 30 T cell receptor beta chains from one sample sequenced in a study of chemoradiotherapy in HPV16-positive cancers. The data were produced by immunoSEQ multiplex PCR, yet TCRdb's version contains in-frame clones alone and is incomplete. The sample holds around 53,000 clones; about 92% are singletons and the top ten take 3% to 4%. This specimen consisted of blood, obtained from a patient who underwent chemoradiotherapy. Source of these receptors: a human donor with HPV-associated anogenital cancer.

The rearrangement uses TRBV7-9 and TRBJ2-1; D remains unclear. In germline, CDR1 is SEHNR, CDR2 FQNEAQ (reference sequence). V lost 7 bases to trimming and J lost 10 bases, with 14 bases between them. There are 12 residues in the CDR3. Here the CDR3 DNA reads TGTGCCAGCACCCAACCGGCTGGGGAGCAGTTCTTC. Translating it yields CASTQPAGEQFF.

This clone was detected only a few times. This sequence joins TRBV5-1 and TRBJ2-7, with a possible D match to TRBD2 (5 bases). The CDR3 loop spans 13 amino acids. CDR1 is SGHRS and CDR2 is YFSETQ in the germline V gene. V lost 1 base and J lost 3, with 8 bases in between. The CDR3 sequence: CASSLSGGYEQYF. DNA for the CDR3: TGCGCCAGCAGCTTGTCTGGAGGCTACGAGCAGTACTTC.

The chain joins TRBV11-2 to TRBJ2-1, with 12 bases aligning to TRBD1. The V gene's germline CDR1 is SGHAT and CDR2 FQNNGV. V lost 5 bases, J lost 0 bases, and 5 bases stayed unmatched. The length of the CDR3 is 17 residues. The CDR3 loop reads CASSVGTGGLSYNEQFF. The DNA of the CDR3 is TGTGCCAGCAGCGTAGGGACAGGGGGCCTCTCCTACAATGAGCAGTTCTTC. Together with reference TRBV11-2 and TRBJ2-1, the CDR3 gives the full variable domain: EAGVAQSPRYKIIEKRQSVAFWCNPISGHATLYWYQQILGQGPKLLIQFQNNGVVDDSQLPKDRFSAERLKGVDSTLKIQPAKLEDSAVYLCASSVGTGGLSYNEQFFGPGTRLTVL.

This chain links TRBV6-5 with TRBJ1-2; D unresolved. Looked up from germline, CDR1 is MNHEY and CDR2 is SVGAGI. The CDR3 contains 13 residues. The V end was cut by 7 bases, the J end by 5 bases, with 14 bases between. The CDR3 region has the DNA TGTGCCAGCACCAAACGGCCTGGGTATGGCTACACCTTC. Protein product: CASTKRPGYGYTF.

The chain combines TRBV14 with TRBJ2-1; D not resolved. Germline assignment: CDR1 SGHDN and CDR2 FVKESK. The V end lost 4 bases, the J end lost 2 bases, and 9 bases lay between the germline ends. The CDR3 totals 14 residues. This chain's CDR3 is CASSLSSTYNEQFF. The CDR3, as DNA: TGTGCCAGCAGCCTCAGCTCTACCTACAATGAGCAGTTCTTC. The full variable domain, completed using reference TRBV14 and TRBJ2-1, is EAGVTQFPSHSVIEKGQTVTLRCDPISGHDNLYWYRRVMGKEIKFLLHFVKESKQDESGMPNNRFLAERTGGTYSTLKVQPAELEDSGVYFCASSLSSTYNEQFFGPGTRLTVL.

A single count supports this clone. The chain combines TRBV27 with TRBJ1-2, with D unclear. This CDR3 spans 12 amino acids. Trimming removed 10 bases from V and 2 bases from J, with 11 bases in between. Germline V CDR1 and CDR2: MNHEY, SMNVEV (reference sequence). The CDR3 coding sequence is TGTGCCACCGGGGAGGGAAACTATGGCTACACCTTC. Protein: CATGEGNYGYTF.

This chain links TRBV30 with TRBJ2-1; 7 positions match TRBD2. Trimming at V came to 5 bases and at J to 0 bases, leaving 16 bases not matched to a gene. CDR3 length: 18 amino acids. Per the germline V gene, CDR1 is GTSNPN and CDR2 is SVGIG (reference sequence). The DNA for the CDR3 is TGTGCCTGGGGACATCGATTTGGAGCGGGATCCTCCTACAATGAGCAGTTCTTC. It is translated as CAWGHRFGAGSSYNEQFF. The variable domain in full, with the rest retrieved from reference TRBV30 and TRBJ2-1, is SQTIHQWPATLVQPVGSPLSLECTVEGTSNPNLYWYRQAAGRGLQLLFYSVGIGQISSEVPQNLSASRPQDRQFILSSKKLLLSDSGFYLCAWGHRFGAGSSYNEQFFGPGTRLTVL.

The chain recombines TRBV7-2 with TRBJ2-2; TRBD2 matches at 9 bases. V lost 1 base and J lost 6; bases outside the gene matches: 9. CDR3 size: 17 residues. CDR1 SGHTA and CDR2 FQGNSA come from the germline V gene. In DNA, the CDR3 is TGTGCCAGCAGCTTAGGGGTAGCGGGAGTGAGGGCCGGGGAGCTGTTTTTT. Protein sequence: CASSLGVAGVRAGELFF.

The V gene is TRBV7-2, the J gene TRBJ1-2; D not resolved. CDR3 length equals 13 residues. The germline CDR1 and CDR2 sequences are SGHTA and FQGNSA. Trimming cost V 5 bases and J 2 bases, with 9 bases left between them. The CDR3 spells CASSNDKNYGYTF. The CDR3 DNA follows: TGTGCCAGCAGCAACGACAAGAACTATGGCTACACCTTC.

This clone has only one observation. This chain links TRBV6-1 with TRBJ1-3; D not certain. Trimming pared 4 bases from V and 4 bases from J, leaving 17 bases between. The length of the CDR3 is 16 residues. Germline V gene lookup returns CDR1 MNHNS and CDR2 SASEGT. CDR3 sequence (DNA): TGTGCCAGCAGTGCCCGGGTAGGCGCTACGGGAAACACCATATATTTT. The encoded protein is CASSARVGATGNTIYF.

The chain combines TRBV19 with TRBJ2-5; D uncertain. The CDR3 covers 11 residues. The V and J ends lost 9 bases and 5 bases respectively, with 10 bases between them. Per germline, CDR1 LNHDA and CDR2 SQIVND (reference sequence). The CDR3 nucleotides read TGTGCCAGCCGCGTAGGGGAGACCCAGTACTTC. Protein sequence: CASRVGETQYF. The entire variable domain, with the rest obtained from reference TRBV19 and TRBJ2-5, is as follows: DGGITQSPKYLFRKEGQNVTLSCEQNLNHDAMYWYRQDPGQGLRLIYYSQIVNDFQKGDIAEGYSVSREKKESFPLTVTSAQKNPTAFYLCASRVGETQYFGPGTRLLVL.

Notes on this clone: The germline gene is not matched at one end of the junction; a read error may be the cause. The chain has TRBV7-6 and TRBJ2-2, with 9 bases aligning to TRBD1. Germline V gene sequence: CDR1 SGHVS, CDR2 FNYEAQ. The CDR3 contains 17 residues. The CDR3 DNA is TGTGCCAGCAGCTTATTCTTCGGGACAGGGAACGCCGGGGAGCTGTTTTTT. This encodes CASSLFFGTGNAGELFF.

This clone was seen only once. The gene calls are TRBV15 and TRBJ2-3; D remains unclear. Germline V lookup: CDR1 LNHNV, CDR2 YYDKDF (reference sequence). Trimming removed 0 bases from V and 8 bases from J, with 9 bases in between. There are 13 residues in the CDR3. The CDR3 DNA reads as TGTGCCACCAGCAGAGATGGTCCATCTACGCAGTATTTT. It translates to CATSRDGPSTQYF. Supplemented by reference TRBV15 and TRBJ2-3, the full variable domain reads DAMVIQNPRYQVTQFGKPVTLSCSQTLNHNVMYWYQQKSSQAPKLLFHYYDKDFNNEADTPDNFQSRRPNTSFCFLDIRSPGLGDTAMYLCATSRDGPSTQYFGPGTRLTVL.

The chain employs TRBV7-2 and TRBJ1-3; unclear D gene. V was cut by 5 bases and J by 0 bases, with 5 bases left in between. The CDR3 runs to 13 residues. Germline-derived CDR1 and CDR2 are SGHTA and FQGNSA. The CDR3 DNA sequence: TGTGCCAGCAGCCACAGCTCTGGAAACACCATATATTTT. Its protein product is CASSHSSGNTIYF.

This clone was detected once. The V call is TRBV21-1, the J call TRBJ2-3; the D segment call TRBD2 is taken from the table without a DNA check. TRBV21-1 corresponds to a pseudogene. The CDR3 length is 14 residues. The DNA for the CDR3 is TGTGCCAGCTCCGGGGGGGATAGCACAGATACGCAGTATTTT. It translates to CASSGGDSTDTQYF.

The rearrangement links TRBV7-2 to TRBJ2-1, with 10 bases lining up with TRBD1. CDR1 and CDR2 from the germline V gene are SGHTA and FQGNSA. V dropped 5 bases and J dropped 4; count of bases not matched to a gene: 17. The CDR3 is 19 amino acids. The CDR3 DNA reads TGTGCCAGCAGCCCTAGAGGGACAGGGGCCCCCATAGTTTACAATGAGCAGTTCTTC. Translating gives CASSPRGTGAPIVYNEQFF.

The CDR3 bases are TGTGCCAGCAGCGTAGGTACACAGGGGGGGAACACCGGGGAGCTGTTTTTT. Translation gives CASSVGTQGGNTGELFF. The rearrangement joins TRBV9 to TRBJ2-2; 8 nucleotides align to TRBD1. There are 17 residues in the CDR3. The V gene end was trimmed by 0 bases and the J gene end by 1 base; junction bases not matched to a gene: 5. CDR1 is SGDLS and CDR2 is YYNGEE in the germline V gene.

This clone was counted once. This chain connects TRBV7-8 to TRBJ2-1; 8 bases are shared with TRBD2. Germline CDR1 SGHVS, CDR2 FQNEAQ. V lost 7 bases to trimming and J lost 3 bases; unmatched junction nucleotides: 14. This CDR3 is built from 17 residues. CDR3 sequence reads: CASTALRSGGHYNEQFF. DNA for the CDR3: TGTGCCAGCACAGCTTTAAGGAGCGGGGGCCACTACAATGAGCAGTTCTTC.

The gene calls are TRBV4-2 and TRBJ2-3, with 14 bases that match TRBD2. This CDR3 spans 17 amino acids. Germline CDR1 is LGHNA and CDR2 is YNFKEQ. Unmatched junction bases numbered 4, after V lost 1 base and J lost 4 bases. CDR3 in amino acids: CASSQGLAGGPADTQYF. CDR3 coding DNA: TGTGCCAGCAGCCAAGGACTAGCGGGGGGGCCCGCAGATACGCAGTATTTT.

The chain has TRBV5-4 and TRBJ2-1, with 8 bases identical to TRBD2. Trimming removed 5 bases from V and 3 bases from J; junction bases left unmatched: 10. The germline V gene encodes CDR1 SGHNT and CDR2 YYREEE (reference sequence). CDR3 length: 16 residues. The CDR3 loop is CASRPTPGGGYNEQFF. CDR3 in DNA: TGTGCCAGCAGACCGACCCCGGGAGGGGGCTACAATGAGCAGTTCTTC.

CDR3 DNA sequence: TGTGCCTGGACGACGGGGCTCAGCACAGATACGCAGTATTTT. This gives the protein CAWTTGLSTDTQYF. The gene calls are TRBV30 and TRBJ2-3; either TRBD1 or TRBD2 may fit D (5 bases each). Germline-derived CDR1 and CDR2 are GTSNPN and SVGIG (reference sequence). This CDR3 has 14 amino acids. Trimming left V 4 bases short and J 0 bases short, with 11 bases between.

V usage is TRBV7-3 and J usage is TRBJ2-3; TRBD2 matches at 8 bases. J lost 4 bases, V lost 5 bases, and 20 bases had no gene match. The CDR3 length is 19 residues. The germline CDR1 and CDR2 sequences are SGHTA and FQGTGA. The CDR3 region is CASSPSGGGALGVADTQYF. The DNA for the CDR3 is TGTGCCAGCAGCCCCTCGGGGGGGGGTGCACTGGGAGTAGCAGATACGCAGTATTTT.

The J gene is TRBJ1-1, the V gene TRBV7-9; D remains ambiguous. The CDR3 length is 11 residues. CDR1 and CDR2 from the germline V gene are SEHNR and FQNEAQ (reference sequence). The V end was cut by 8 bases, the J end by 2 bases, with 6 bases between. For the CDR3, the DNA is TGTGCCAGCGGCCCCAACACTGAAGCTTTCTTT. Translated, it gives CASGPNTEAFF.

The chain carries TRBV5-4 and TRBJ1-2; the D gene is possibly TRBD1 (5 bases). The ends were cut back, 4 bases at V and 6 bases at J, with 10 bases in the middle. Germline V gene lookup returns CDR1 SGHNT and CDR2 YYREEE (reference sequence). This CDR3 region has 12 residues. The CDR3 loop reads CASSLSRDGYTF. Here the CDR3 DNA reads TGTGCCAGCAGCCTTAGCAGGGATGGCTACACCTTC.

The rearrangement links TRBV27 to TRBJ1-5, with D possibly matching TRBD1 (6 bases). There are 15 residues in the CDR3. The V end lost 2 bases, the J end lost 7 bases, and 15 bases lay between the germline ends. The germline V gene encodes CDR1 MNHEY and CDR2 SMNVEV (reference sequence). The CDR3 loop reads CASSLTGGGGQPQHF. CDR3 nucleotide sequence: TGTGCCAGCAGTTTAACGGGGGGGGGCGGGCAGCCCCAGCATTTT.

The genes are TRBV30 and TRBJ2-1; perhaps TRBD1 as D (5 bases). The CDR3 is 13 amino acids. The V gene's germline CDR1 is GTSNPN and CDR2 SVGIG (reference sequence). Trimming stripped 2 bases from V and 7 bases from J, with 12 bases between. In nucleotides, the CDR3 is TGTGCCTGGAGTCAGGGTCTTTGGAATGAGCAGTTCTTC. As protein: CAWSQGLWNEQFF. Based on the CDR3 plus reference TRBV30 and TRBJ2-1, the full variable domain is SQTIHQWPATLVQPVGSPLSLECTVEGTSNPNLYWYRQAAGRGLQLLFYSVGIGQISSEVPQNLSASRPQDRQFILSSKKLLLSDSGFYLCAWSQGLWNEQFFGPGTRLTVL.

The chain uses TRBV7-9 and TRBJ1-6; D might be TRBD1 (6 bases). The CDR3 has 15 residues. In germline, CDR1 is SEHNR, CDR2 FQNEAQ (reference sequence). V was shortened by 2 bases and J by 7 bases, with 12 bases between the two germline ends. DNA of the CDR3: TGTGCCAGCAGCTTACGAGGACAGCCGAATTCACCCCTCCACTTT. Translated: CASSLRGQPNSPLHF.

On this clone itself: The junction departs from germline at one end; a sequencing error may be responsible. The V gene is TRBV30, the J gene TRBJ2-5, with a weak D call TRBD2 (6 bases). This CDR3 is 11 amino acids long. Per germline, CDR1 GTSNPN and CDR2 SVGIG (reference sequence). CDR3 DNA sequence: TGTGCCTGGAGTGTCCAGACGGGGAGGCACTTC. It encodes CAWSVQTGRHF.

V usage is TRBV4-1 and J usage is TRBJ2-2; 9 nucleotides agree with TRBD1. CDR1 MGHRA and CDR2 YSYEKL come from the germline V gene. V was clipped by 0 bases and J by 0 bases; unmatched bases: 17. This CDR3 region has 22 residues. The CDR3 spells CASSQDRTGTGPTRPNTGELFF. CDR3 nucleotides: TGCGCCAGCAGCCAAGATAGGACCGGGACAGGGCCCACACGCCCGAACACCGGGGAGCTGTTTTTT.

The CDR3 sequence: CASSLEANGANVLTF. Written as DNA, the CDR3 is TGCGCCAGCAGCTTGGAGGCTAATGGGGCCAACGTCCTGACTTTC. The chain carries TRBV5-1 and TRBJ2-6; D is ambiguous. The CDR3 consists of 15 residues. Germline V gives CDR1 SGHRS, CDR2 YFSETQ. Trimming removed 0 bases at V and 3 bases at J, with 7 bases between. The full variable domain, in which reference TRBV5-1 and TRBJ2-6 provide the parts outside the CDR3, is KAGVTQTPRYLIKTRGQQVTLSCSPISGHRSVSWYQQTPGQGLQFLFEYFSETQRNKGNFPGRFSGRQFSNSRSEMNVSTLELGDSALYLCASSLEANGANVLTFGAGSRLTVL.